This TCR beta chain was retrieved from a study of blood T cell repertoires in COVID-19. About the research overall: T cells, B-cell-depleted T cells, or PBMCs provided the cDNA or gDNA that served as material.

Generated by immunoSEQ multiplex PCR, the TCRdb table keeps only in-frame clones and is missing some. This table holds a few hundred thousand clones, 70% to 90% found once. Trimming left V 0 bases short and J 7 bases short, with 10 bases between. Germline V gene lookup returns CDR1 MNHEY and CDR2 SVGEGT. The CDR3 is made up of 14 amino acids. The source is a woman between 45 and 65 years old with acute or convalescent COVID-19. The chain combines TRBV6-2 or TRBV6-3 with TRBJ1-5; D gene unclear. Sample: peripheral blood. This CDR3 is CASSYSRVSQPQHF. The CDR3 DNA reads as TGTGCCAGCAGTTACTCGAGGGTCTCCCAGCCCCAGCATTTT.